This TCR beta chain came from a study of cytomegalovirus exposure and HLA in healthy donors. In the PCR, 60 Vbeta and 13 Jbeta primers were used. Method: immunoSEQ multiplex PCR; TCRdb's copy keeps in-frame clones and lacks some. Of some 130,000 clones listed, around four fifths are singletons. The CDR3 covers 15 residues. With V trimmed by 1 base and J by 5 bases, 5 bases remained unmatched. From germline, CDR1 is MNHEY and CDR2 SVGAGI. The chain couples TRBV6-5 to TRBJ2-3; 8 bases line up with TRBD1. Input material: PBMCs. The sequence derives from a man between 25 and 39 years old in good health. CDR3 DNA: TGTGCCAGCAGTTACTTCGGCAGGGGGCGAGATACGCAGTATTTT. Translated: CASSYFGRGRDTQYF.